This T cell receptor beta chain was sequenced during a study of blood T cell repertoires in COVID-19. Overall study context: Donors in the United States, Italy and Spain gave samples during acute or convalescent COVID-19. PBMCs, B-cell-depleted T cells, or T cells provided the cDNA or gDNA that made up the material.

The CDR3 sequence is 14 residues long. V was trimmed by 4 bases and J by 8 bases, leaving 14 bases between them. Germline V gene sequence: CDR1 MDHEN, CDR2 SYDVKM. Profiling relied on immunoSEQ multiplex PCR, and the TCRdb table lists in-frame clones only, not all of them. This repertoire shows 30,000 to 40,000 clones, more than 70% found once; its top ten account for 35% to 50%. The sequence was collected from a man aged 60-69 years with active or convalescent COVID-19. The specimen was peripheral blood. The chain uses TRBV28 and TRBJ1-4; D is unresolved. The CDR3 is CASSSGIDNEKLFF. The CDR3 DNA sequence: TGTGCCAGCAGTTCCGGGATTGATAACGAAAAACTGTTTTTT.